These T cell receptor beta chains were read from a single sample in a study of blood T cell repertoires in COVID-19. Profiled with immunoSEQ multiplex PCR; TCRdb holds only in-frame clones, not every one. The sample consists of about 150,000 clones, 87% of them appearing once. Input material: peripheral blood. The receptors derive from a human donor in a cohort sampled during active COVID-19. Both conserved end residues are part of each CDR3. A D gene is named only where the DNA matches it firmly. Clone size is shown for a subset of rows, as once, few, many or a class of expanded clone.

clone size: -
V gene: TRBV6-5
D gene: TRBD1
J gene: TRBJ1-6
CDR3 protein: CASSYYRGTNSPLHF
CDR3 DNA: TGTGCCAGCAGTTACTACAGGGGGACGAATTCACCCCTCCACTTT

clone size: -
V gene: TRBV3-1/TRBV3-2
D gene: TRBD1
J gene: TRBJ1-2
CDR3 protein: CASSQVGTGSSGYGYTF
CDR3 DNA: TGTGCCAGCAGCCAAGTAGGGACAGGGTCCTCTGGCTATGGCTACACCTTC

clone size: -
V gene: TRBV28
D gene: TRBD1
J gene: TRBJ2-1
CDR3 protein: CASSSPGTETYNEQFF
CDR3 DNA: TGTGCCAGCAGTTCTCCGGGGACAGAGACCTACAATGAGCAGTTCTTC

clone size: -
V gene: TRBV9
D gene: -
J gene: TRBJ2-7
CDR3 protein: CASSPNSGRNYEQYF
CDR3 DNA: TGTGCCAGCAGCCCGAACAGCGGACGAAACTACGAGCAGTACTTC

clone size: -
V gene: TRBV19
D gene: TRBD2
J gene: TRBJ2-2
CDR3 protein: CASSRVKTSGTPGELFF
CDR3 DNA: TGTGCCAGTAGTCGCGTGAAGACTAGCGGGACGCCCGGGGAGCTGTTTTTT

clone size: -
V gene: TRBV7-2
D gene: TRBD1
J gene: TRBJ2-7
CDR3 protein: CASSLGTVDVSYEQYF
CDR3 DNA: TGTGCCAGCAGCCTAGGGACAGTCGATGTATCCTACGAGCAGTACTTC

clone size: -
V gene: TRBV20-1
D gene: TRBD1
J gene: TRBJ2-7
CDR3 protein: CSASSPRGQGREQYF
CDR3 DNA: TGCAGTGCTAGTTCCCCCAGGGGGCAAGGGCGCGAGCAGTACTTC

clone size: -
V gene: TRBV11-2
D gene: TRBD1
J gene: TRBJ2-7
CDR3 protein: CASSLVGRGLNYEQYF
CDR3 DNA: TGTGCCAGCAGCTTAGTGGGCAGGGGGCTCAACTACGAGCAGTACTTC

clone size: -
V gene: TRBV9
D gene: -
J gene: TRBJ2-7
CDR3 protein: CASSAPQSAGEDEQYF
CDR3 DNA: TGTGCCAGCAGCGCCCCTCAATCGGCAGGGGAAGACGAGCAGTACTTC

clone size: -
V gene: TRBV24-1
D gene: TRBD1
J gene: TRBJ2-1
CDR3 protein: CATSSFPGQGTYNEQFF
CDR3 DNA: TGTGCCACCAGTTCTTTCCCGGGACAGGGTACATACAATGAGCAGTTCTTC

clone size: -
V gene: TRBV6-5
D gene: TRBD2
J gene: TRBJ2-7
CDR3 protein: CASSPRGLVSYEQYF
CDR3 DNA: TGTGCCAGCAGTCCTAGAGGACTAGTCTCCTACGAGCAGTACTTC

clone size: -
V gene: TRBV7-2
D gene: TRBD1
J gene: TRBJ2-5
CDR3 protein: CASSYRGRQETQYF
CDR3 DNA: TGTGCCAGCAGCTATAGGGGGCGGCAAGAGACCCAGTACTTC

clone size: -
V gene: TRBV20-1
D gene: -
J gene: TRBJ1-1
CDR3 protein: CSASWPTMNTEAFF
CDR3 DNA: TGCAGTGCTAGTTGGCCCACGATGAACACTGAAGCTTTCTTT

clone size: once
V gene: TRBV5-1
D gene: -
J gene: TRBJ1-1
CDR3 protein: CASSLVRGRNTEAFF
CDR3 DNA: TGCGCCAGCAGCTTGGTTCGGGGGAGGAACACTGAAGCTTTCTTT

clone size: once
V gene: TRBV7-8
D gene: -
J gene: TRBJ2-1
CDR3 protein: CASSLRGPSAFYNEQFF
CDR3 DNA: TGTGCCAGCAGCTTAAGGGGGCCTAGCGCTTTCTACAATGAGCAGTTCTTC

clone size: -
V gene: TRBV5-4
D gene: -
J gene: TRBJ2-7
CDR3 protein: CASSPTAGAYEQYF
CDR3 DNA: TGTGCCAGCAGCCCCACCGCGGGGGCGTACGAGCAGTACTTC

clone size: -
V gene: TRBV7-9
D gene: TRBD1
J gene: TRBJ1-4
CDR3 protein: CASSTGQATNEKLFF
CDR3 DNA: TGTGCCAGCAGCACCGGACAGGCAACTAATGAAAAACTGTTTTTT

clone size: -
V gene: TRBV28
D gene: -
J gene: TRBJ1-3
CDR3 protein: CASSYPGGRGYTIYF
CDR3 DNA: TGTGCCAGCAGTTACCCGGGGGGGCGCGGTTACACCATATATTTT

clone size: -
V gene: TRBV7-2
D gene: TRBD2
J gene: TRBJ2-1
CDR3 protein: CASSTLAGGVSYNEQFF
CDR3 DNA: TGTGCCAGCAGCACACTAGCGGGGGGTGTCTCCTACAATGAGCAGTTCTTC

clone size: -
V gene: TRBV27
D gene: -
J gene: TRBJ2-2
CDR3 protein: CASSPPSRKPGTGELFF
CDR3 DNA: TGTGCCAGCAGTCCCCCCTCCCGGAAACCGGGCACCGGGGAGCTGTTTTTT

clone size: few
V gene: TRBV4-2
D gene: TRBD2
J gene: TRBJ2-2
CDR3 protein: CASSRTPGGDTGELFF
CDR3 DNA: TGTGCCAGCAGCCGTACCCCGGGGGGGGACACCGGGGAGCTGTTTTTT

clone size: -
V gene: TRBV19
D gene: -
J gene: TRBJ1-2
CDR3 protein: CATRREALNRYGYTF
CDR3 DNA: TGTGCCACTCGGCGGGAGGCCCTCAATCGCTATGGCTACACCTTC

clone size: -
V gene: TRBV3-1/TRBV3-2
D gene: -
J gene: TRBJ2-7
CDR3 protein: CASSQAQGGEQYF
CDR3 DNA: TGTGCCAGCAGCCAAGCACAGGGCGGCGAGCAGTACTTC

clone size: -
V gene: TRBV28
D gene: TRBD1
J gene: TRBJ2-7
CDR3 protein: CASSRQGAFYEQYF
CDR3 DNA: TGTGCCAGCAGCCGACAGGGGGCGTTCTACGAGCAGTACTTC

clone size: -
V gene: TRBV7-3
D gene: TRBD1
J gene: TRBJ1-2
CDR3 protein: CASSLHAGGSYGYTF
CDR3 DNA: TGTGCCAGCAGCTTACACGCAGGGGGGAGCTATGGCTACACCTTC

clone size: -
V gene: TRBV7-2
D gene: -
J gene: TRBJ2-1
CDR3 protein: CASSFAGDDNEQFF
CDR3 DNA: TGTGCCAGCAGCTTTGCAGGGGACGACAATGAGCAGTTCTTC

clone size: -
V gene: TRBV6-1
D gene: TRBD2
J gene: TRBJ2-3
CDR3 protein: CASSEEKRGLPFTDTQYF
CDR3 DNA: TGTGCCAGCAGTGAAGAAAAGCGGGGGTTGCCATTCACAGATACGCAGTATTTT

clone size: -
V gene: TRBV7-9
D gene: TRBD1
J gene: TRBJ2-7
CDR3 protein: CASSQTDRASEQYF
CDR3 DNA: TGTGCCAGCAGTCAAACCGACAGGGCAAGCGAGCAGTACTTC

clone size: -
V gene: TRBV6-5
D gene: -
J gene: TRBJ2-7
CDR3 protein: CASNIEGAYEQYF
CDR3 DNA: TGTGCCAGCAACATTGAAGGGGCTTACGAGCAGTACTTC

clone size: -
V gene: TRBV16
D gene: TRBD2
J gene: TRBJ2-1
CDR3 protein: CASSHLSGRVRHEQFF
CDR3 DNA: TGTGCCAGCAGCCACCTTAGCGGGAGAGTGCGGCATGAGCAGTTCTTC

clone size: few
V gene: TRBV7-3
D gene: -
J gene: TRBJ2-3
CDR3 protein: CASSLDGAGHGDTQYF
CDR3 DNA: TGTGCCAGCAGCTTAGACGGTGCGGGGCATGGAGATACGCAGTATTTT

clone size: many
V gene: TRBV11-2
D gene: -
J gene: TRBJ2-7
CDR3 protein: CASSLDRDYEQYF
CDR3 DNA: TGTGCCAGCAGCTTAGACAGGGACTACGAGCAGTACTTC

clone size: -
V gene: TRBV2
D gene: TRBD2
J gene: TRBJ2-5
CDR3 protein: CASSEARGEGPGETQYF
CDR3 DNA: TGTGCCAGCAGTGAAGCGCGGGGGGAGGGCCCCGGAGAGACCCAGTACTTC

clone size: few
V gene: TRBV21-1
D gene: -
J gene: TRBJ1-1
CDR3 protein: CASSEGQMNTEAFF
CDR3 DNA: TGTGCCAGCAGCGAGGGACAGATGAACACTGAAGCTTTCTTT

clone size: once
V gene: TRBV7-2
D gene: TRBD2
J gene: TRBJ2-3
CDR3 protein: CASSLEGLAGGRTDTQYF
CDR3 DNA: TGTGCCAGCAGCTTAGAGGGACTAGCGGGAGGTCGAACAGATACGCAGTATTTT

clone size: -
V gene: TRBV7-2
D gene: TRBD1
J gene: TRBJ1-2
CDR3 protein: CASSFLQGGEGYTF
CDR3 DNA: TGTGCCAGCAGCTTCCTGCAGGGGGGTGAGGGCTACACCTTC

clone size: -
V gene: TRBV6-4
D gene: TRBD2
J gene: TRBJ2-4
CDR3 protein: CAREGTSEAKNIQYF
CDR3 DNA: TGTGCCAGGGAAGGGACTAGCGAAGCCAAAAACATTCAGTACTTC

clone size: -
V gene: TRBV6-2/TRBV6-3
D gene: TRBD1
J gene: TRBJ1-2
CDR3 protein: CASSSMTGEGYTF
CDR3 DNA: TGTGCCAGCAGTTCAATGACAGGGGAAGGCTACACCTTC

clone size: -
V gene: TRBV24-1
D gene: -
J gene: TRBJ2-5
CDR3 protein: CATSEGNQGGTQYF
CDR3 DNA: TGTGCCACCAGTGAGGGGAATCAGGGAGGGACCCAGTACTTC